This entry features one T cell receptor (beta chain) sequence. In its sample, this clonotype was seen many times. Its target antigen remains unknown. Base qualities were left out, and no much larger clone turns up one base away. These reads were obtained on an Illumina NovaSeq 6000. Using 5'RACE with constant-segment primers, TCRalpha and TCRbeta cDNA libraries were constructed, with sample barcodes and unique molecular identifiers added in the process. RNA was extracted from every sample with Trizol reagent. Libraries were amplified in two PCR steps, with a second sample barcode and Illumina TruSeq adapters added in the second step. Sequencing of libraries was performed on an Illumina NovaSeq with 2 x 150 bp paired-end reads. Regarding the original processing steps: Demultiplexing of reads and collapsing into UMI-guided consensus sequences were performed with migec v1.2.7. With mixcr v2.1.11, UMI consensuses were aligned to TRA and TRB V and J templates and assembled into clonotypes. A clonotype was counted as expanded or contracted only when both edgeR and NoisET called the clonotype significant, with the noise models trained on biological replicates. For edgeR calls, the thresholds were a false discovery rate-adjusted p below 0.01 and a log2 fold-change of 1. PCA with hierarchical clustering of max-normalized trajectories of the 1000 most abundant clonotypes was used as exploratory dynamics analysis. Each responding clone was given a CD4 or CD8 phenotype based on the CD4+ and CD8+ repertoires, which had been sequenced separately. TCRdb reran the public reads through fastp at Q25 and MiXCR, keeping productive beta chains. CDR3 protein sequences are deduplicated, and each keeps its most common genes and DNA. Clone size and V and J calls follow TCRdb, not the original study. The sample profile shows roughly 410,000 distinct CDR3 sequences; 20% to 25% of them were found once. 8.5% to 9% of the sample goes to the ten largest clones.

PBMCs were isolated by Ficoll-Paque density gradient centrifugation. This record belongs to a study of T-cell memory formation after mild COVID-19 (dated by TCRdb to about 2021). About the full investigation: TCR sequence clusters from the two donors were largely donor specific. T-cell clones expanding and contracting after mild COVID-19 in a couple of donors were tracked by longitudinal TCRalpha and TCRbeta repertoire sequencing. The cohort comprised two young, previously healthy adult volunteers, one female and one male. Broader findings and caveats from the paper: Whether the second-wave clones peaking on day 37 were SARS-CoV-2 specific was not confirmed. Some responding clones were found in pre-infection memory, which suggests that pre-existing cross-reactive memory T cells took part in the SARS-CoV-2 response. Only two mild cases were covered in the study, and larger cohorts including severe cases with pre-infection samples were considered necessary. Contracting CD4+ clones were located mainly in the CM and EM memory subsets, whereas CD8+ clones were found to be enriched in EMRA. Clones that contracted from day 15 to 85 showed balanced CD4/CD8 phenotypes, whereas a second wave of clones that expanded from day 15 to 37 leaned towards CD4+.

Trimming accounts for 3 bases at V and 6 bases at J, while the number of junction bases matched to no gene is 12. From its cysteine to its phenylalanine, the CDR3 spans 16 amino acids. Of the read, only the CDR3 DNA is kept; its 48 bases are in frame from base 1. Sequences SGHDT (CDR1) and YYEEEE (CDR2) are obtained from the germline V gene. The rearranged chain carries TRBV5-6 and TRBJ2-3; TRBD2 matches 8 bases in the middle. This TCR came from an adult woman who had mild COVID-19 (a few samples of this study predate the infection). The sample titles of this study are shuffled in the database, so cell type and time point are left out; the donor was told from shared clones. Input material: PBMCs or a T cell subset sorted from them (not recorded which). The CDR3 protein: CASSSLGLDDGDTQYF. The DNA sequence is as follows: TGTGCCAGCAGCTCCTTGGGACTAGATGATGGGGATACGCAGTATTTT.